This T cell receptor beta chain was recorded in a study of siplizumab effects on memory and regulatory T cells. Here immunoSEQ multiplex PCR was the method, and the copy in TCRdb shows in-frame clones only, minus some. Among approximately 75,000 clones listed, just over 90% were seen once. The sample holds a few counts of this clone. Sequencing was carried out using CD8+ T cells sorted from blood. The source is a human donor in good health.

As DNA, the CDR3 is TGTGCCAGCAGCTTAGCGGTGGGGGGCAGGGACACCTACAATGAGCAGTTCTTC. This sequence encodes CASSLAVGGRDTYNEQFF. This chain connects TRBV7-3 to TRBJ2-1; D might be TRBD1 or TRBD2, each matching 6 bases. The CDR3 runs to 18 residues. Trimming pared 2 bases from V and 2 bases from J, leaving 19 bases between. CDR1 and CDR2 (germline): SGHTA, FQGTGA.